These 22 T cell receptor beta chains were sequenced from one sample in a study of glioma-infiltrating T cells. Using RNA template, CDR3s of TCR alpha and beta were amplified with iRepertoire arm-PCR. Each CDR3 protein gets one entry after TCRdb re-called the multiplex PCR reads with MiXCR. The table lists some 190,000 distinct CDR3 sequences, roughly a third of them singletons. The material sequenced was glioma tissue, nonneoplastic brain tissue, or PBMCs (not recorded which). These receptor sequences come from a human donor with low-grade glioma or glioblastoma, undergoing nonglioma brain surgery, or in good health (not recorded which).

Remarks on this clonotype: This sequence may be a read error, since a much larger clone differs from it by one base. This chain connects TRBV18 to TRBJ2-7; no firm D call. The ends were cut back, 0 bases at V and 3 bases at J, with 9 bases in the middle. This CDR3 region has 14 residues. Germline V gene data show CDR1 as KGHSH and CDR2 as LQKENI. The CDR3 here is CASSPPLGLYEQYF. CDR3 bases: TGTGCCAGCTCACCACCCCTAGGGCTCTACGAGCAGTACTTC.

The rearrangement links TRBV4-1 to TRBJ2-3; D is unclear. Trimming shortened V by 1 base and J by 0 bases, and 14 bases separated the two germline ends. The CDR3 is 17 residues long. Germline values: CDR1 MGHRA, CDR2 YSYEKL. CDR3 in amino acids: CASSQAFTEESTDTQYF. The CDR3 bases are TGCGCCAGCAGCCAAGCTTTTACAGAGGAAAGCACAGATACGCAGTATTTT.

The sample holds many counts of this clonotype. This sequence joins TRBV6-1 and TRBJ2-5; TRBD2 is a possible D gene (5 bases). CDR1 is MNHNS and CDR2 is SASEGT in the germline V gene. The CDR3 runs to 14 residues. The ends were cut back, 5 bases at V and 1 base at J, with 11 bases in the middle. The CDR3: CASSQGRVQETQYF. In nucleotides, the CDR3 is TGTGCCAGCAGTCAAGGGCGGGTCCAAGAGACCCAGTACTTC.

The chain combines TRBV7-2 with TRBJ2-5; D is perhaps TRBD2 (5 bases). The CDR3 has 15 amino acids. Trimming stripped 2 bases from V and 5 bases from J, with 15 bases between. Germline values: CDR1 SGHTA, CDR2 FQGNSA. The CDR3 DNA follows: TGTGCCAGCAGCTTAAACGCGAGTGGGAGTGAGACCCAGTACTTC. Protein product: CASSLNASGSETQYF.

This clonotype was recorded many times. The junction shows a germline mismatch at one end, possibly a read error. V is TRBV7-3 and J is TRBJ2-2; D is perhaps TRBD2 (5 bases). CDR1 is SGHTA and CDR2 is FQGTGA in the germline V gene. The CDR3 spans 14 residues. CDR3 sequence reads: CASSQEANTGELFF. CDR3 sequence (DNA): TGTGCCAGCAGCCAGGAGGCGAATACCGGGGAGCTGTTTTTT.

This clonotype was observed at least ten times. The chain links TRBV4-3 to TRBJ1-5, with D tentatively TRBD1 (6 bases). The CDR3 has 14 residues. V gave up 3 bases and J gave up 3 bases, with 9 bases separating them. Germline CDR1 LGHNA, CDR2 YSLEER. The CDR3 here is CASSQDRFNQPQHF. The CDR3 bases are TGCGCCAGCAGCCAGGACAGATTCAATCAGCCCCAGCATTTT.

This clonotype was seen more than once but under ten times. The V call is TRBV3-1, the J call TRBJ2-7; TRBD2 matches 7 bases. With V trimmed by 0 bases and J by 0 bases, 5 bases remained unmatched. The CDR3 has 16 residues. CDR1 is LGHDT and CDR2 is YNNKEL in the germline V gene (reference sequence). As DNA, the CDR3 is TGTGCCAGCAGCCAAGATCTAGCGGCAAGCTCCTACGAGCAGTACTTC. Its translation: CASSQDLAASSYEQYF.

A remark on this clonotype: A read error may explain this, as a much larger clone is one base away. The chain couples TRBV2 to TRBJ1-2, with D perhaps TRBD1 (6 bases). The CDR3 runs 12 residues. Trimming took off 3 bases at V and 11 bases at J, with 13 bases between the two ends. The germline V gene encodes CDR1 SNHLY and CDR2 FYNNEI. Here the CDR3 reads CASSDQTGTYTF. The CDR3 region has the DNA TGTGCCAGCAGTGACCAGACAGGCACGTACACCTTC.

In its sample, this clonotype was seen a few times. This sequence joins TRBV14 and TRBJ1-2; D possibly corresponds to TRBD1 (6 bases). Germline V gene sequence: CDR1 SGHDN, CDR2 FVKESK. This CDR3 is built from 16 residues. Trimming stripped 1 base from V and 1 base from J, with 13 bases between. DNA of the CDR3: TGTGCCAGCAGCCAAGGGGGGACAAGGATTAACTATGGCTACACCTTC. It is translated as CASSQGGTRINYGYTF.

Concerning this clonotype itself: One end of the junction is discordant with germline, which a read error may explain. The chain has TRBV6-2 or TRBV6-3 and TRBJ1-1; possible D gene TRBD1, 5 bases. This CDR3 has 13 amino acids. Germline V gene lookup returns CDR1 MNHEY and CDR2 SVGEGT. The CDR3 DNA sequence: TGTTCCAGCAAGGGGCAGGTTATCGCTGAAGCTTTCTTT. Encoded protein: CSSKGQVIAEAFF.

The V and J genes are TRBV19 and TRBJ1-3; D call uncertain. Trimming stripped 11 bases from V and 0 bases from J, with 14 bases between. Germline assignment: CDR1 LNHDA and CDR2 SQIVND (reference sequence). The CDR3 contains 14 residues. The CDR3 sequence is CAGPAANSGNTIYF. In DNA, the CDR3 is TGTGCCGGCCCGGCAGCCAACTCTGGAAACACCATATATTTT.

This clonotype came up a few times. Given a much more abundant clone one base away, this may be a read error. The gene calls are TRBV10-3 and TRBJ2-1; D is possibly TRBD1 (5 bases). The V end lost 4 bases, the J end lost 8 bases, and 12 bases lay between the germline ends. CDR3 length: 13 amino acids. Germline V gene data show CDR1 as ENHRY and CDR2 as SYGVKD. CDR3 coding DNA: TGTGCCATCAGTGCGACAGAGGTTGATGAGCAGTTCTTC. Translated, it gives CAISATEVDEQFF.

This clonotype has at least ten counts. The V call is TRBV12-3 or TRBV12-4, the J call TRBJ2-1; D possibly uses TRBD1 or TRBD2 (6 bases each). This CDR3 has 16 amino acids. The ends were cut back, 9 bases at V and 2 bases at J, with 20 bases in the middle. The CDR3 loop reads CASPVTGQRAYNEQFF. CDR3 DNA: TGTGCCAGTCCAGTAACAGGACAGCGGGCCTACAATGAGCAGTTCTTC.

This clonotype has at least ten counts. The CDR3 DNA is TGTGCCAGCAGTTACTCTGGGGGCGCCAACTCCTACGAGCAGTACTTC. Translation gives CASSYSGGANSYEQYF. The rearrangement joins TRBV6-2 or TRBV6-3 to TRBJ2-7, with D tentatively TRBD1 (6 bases). Trimming stripped 0 bases from V and 0 bases from J, with 12 bases between. Per the germline V gene, CDR1 is MNHEY and CDR2 is SVGEGT. The length of the CDR3 is 16 residues.

This clonotype was counted ten times or more. The gene calls are TRBV2 and TRBJ2-5; weak D call: TRBD1 (6 bases). Germline V gives CDR1 SNHLY, CDR2 FYNNEI. V dropped 11 bases and J dropped 2 bases, with 12 bases sitting between them. CDR3 length equals 12 residues. The CDR3 loop is CAGRTVQETQYF. In DNA form, the CDR3 reads TGTGCCGGAAGGACAGTTCAAGAGACCCAGTACTTC.

The gene calls are TRBV19 and TRBJ2-3; TRBD2 agrees at 12 bases. The J segment lost 3 bases and the V segment lost 3 bases, leaving 10 bases of the junction unmatched. CDR3 length equals 18 residues. CDR1 LNHDA and CDR2 SQIVND come from the germline V gene (reference sequence). The CDR3 region is CASSILETSGSLTDTQYF. CDR3 nucleotides: TGTGCCAGTAGTATTCTAGAGACTAGCGGGAGTCTAACAGATACGCAGTATTTT.

This clonotype was counted at least ten times. V gene TRBV20-1 combines with J gene TRBJ2-1; the D gene is possibly TRBD2 (5 bases). The CDR3 extends over 15 amino acids. CDR1 is DFQATT, CDR2 SNEGSKA, per germline (reference sequence). V lost 0 bases and J lost 2, with 11 bases in between. The CDR3 bases are TGCAGTGCTAGAGATCTGAGCGGAACCTACAATGAGCAGTTCTTC. It specifies CSARDLSGTYNEQFF.

The table lists this clonotype with a count of one. The chain uses TRBV6-5 and TRBJ2-3; 12 bases align to TRBD2. Unmatched junction bases numbered 3, after V lost 6 bases and J lost 5 bases. Germline values: CDR1 MNHEY, CDR2 SVGAGI. This CDR3 is 14 amino acids long. CDR3 DNA sequence: TGTGCCAGCAGACAACTAGCGGGAGGAGATACGCAGTATTTT. Its translation is CASRQLAGGDTQYF.

This clonotype was seen many times. J is TRBJ2-3 and V is TRBV20-1; 11 bases match TRBD1. This CDR3 has 14 residues. V was pared by 8 bases and J by 4 bases, with 8 bases of the junction left unmatched. Looked up from germline, CDR1 is DFQATT and CDR2 is SNEGSKA (reference sequence). CDR3 bases: TGCAGTAGCCGGGACAGGGGGAGCGCAGATACGCAGTATTTT. Translation: CSSRDRGSADTQYF.

Of note for this clonotype: One end of the junction fails to match germline, which may point to a read error. The chain joins TRBV7-2 to TRBJ2-1, with a weak D call TRBD2 (6 bases). The CDR3 is 14 amino acids. Per germline, CDR1 SGHTA and CDR2 FQGNSA. The CDR3: CDSSLAVTRHEQFF. The CDR3 DNA sequence: TGTGACAGCAGCTTAGCGGTTACTAGGCATGAGCAGTTCTTC.

There are many counts of this clonotype. The V call is TRBV12-3 or TRBV12-4, the J call TRBJ1-5; TRBD1 might be the D (6 bases). The CDR3 runs 14 residues. Trimming shortened V by 6 bases and J by 8 bases, and 17 bases separated the two germline ends. The CDR3 loop is CASSRGPQVEPQHF. The CDR3 DNA reads as TGTGCCAGCAGCCGGGGGCCACAGGTCGAGCCCCAGCATTTT.

Many counts were recorded for this clonotype. The rearrangement links TRBV7-2 to TRBJ2-1, with D possibly matching TRBD1 (5 bases). The CDR3 spans 14 residues. From germline, CDR1 is SGHTA and CDR2 FQGNSA. Trimming left V 2 bases short and J 7 bases short, with 12 bases between. CDR3 sequence reads: CASSLPRVGNEQFF. The DNA of the CDR3 is TGTGCCAGCAGCTTACCCAGGGTGGGGAATGAGCAGTTCTTC.